These 18 T cell receptor beta chains were sequenced from one sample in a study of blood T cells in healthy people across ages (dated by TCRdb to 2013 to 2016). The receptor library was made with 5' RACE. The data were produced on an Illumina HiSeq 2500. A second PCR of roughly 6 to 12 cycles was performed with a sample-barcoded 5' primer and a J-beta primer mix. TCRdb trimmed the raw reads at Q25, called clones with MiXCR and kept productive beta chains. Identical CDR3 proteins give one entry, which carries the most common genes and DNA. The sample data list under 1 million distinct CDR3 sequences, and approximately 48% of these were observed just once. The ten largest make up roughly 18% of the sample. Input material: blood. Receptors originate from a man aged 60-69 years in good health.

In its sample, this clonotype was seen a few times. The J gene is TRBJ1-2, the V gene TRBV20-1; D gene unclear. Trimming shortened V by 3 bases and J by 2 bases, and 4 bases separated the two germline ends. The CDR3 contains 11 residues. Germline CDR1 is DFQATT and CDR2 is SNEGSKA (reference sequence). This CDR3 is CSASLNYGYTF. CDR3 coding DNA: TGCAGTGCTAGCCTGAACTATGGCTACACCTTC.

Points on this clonotype: Germline is not matched at one junction end, which may reflect a read error. This chain joins TRBV20-1 and TRBJ2-7; possibly TRBD1 for D (5 bases). The J call may be in error: the DNA end matches TRBJ2-5 better. CDR3 length equals 16 residues. CDR1 is DFQATT, CDR2 SNEGSKA, per germline (reference sequence). The CDR3 coding sequence is TGCGGTGCTAGAGGTGTTGGGGCAGTTGGGATCGAGACCCAGTACTTC. It yields the protein CGARGVGAVGIETQYF.

The gene calls are TRBV20-1 and TRBJ2-5; TRBD2 matches 15 bases. V was pared by 5 bases and J by 11 bases, with 9 bases of the junction left unmatched. This CDR3 comprises 14 residues. Germline values: CDR1 DFQATT, CDR2 SNEGSKA (reference sequence). CDR3: CSAGTSGGKNEQYF. In DNA form, the CDR3 reads TGCAGTGCTGGGACTAGCGGGGGGAAGAATGAGCAGTACTTC.

Concerning this clonotype: Germline and junction disagree at one end, which may indicate a read error. The genes are TRBV13 and TRBJ2-7, with D perhaps TRBD1 or TRBD2 (5 bases each). The germline CDR1 and CDR2 sequences are PRHDT and FYEKMQ (reference sequence). This CDR3 comprises 14 residues. CDR3 nucleotide sequence: TGTGCCTGCAGCTCCTCAGGGACCACCTACGAGCAGTACTTC. Translation gives CACSSSGTTYEQYF.

The rearrangement links TRBV7-3 to TRBJ1-2; no clear D gene. Germline V CDR1 and CDR2: SGHTA, FQGTGA. V lost 5 bases and J 2 bases, leaving 9 bases between the germline ends. The CDR3 contains 13 residues. CDR3 bases: TGTGCCAGCAGCCCCAACAGCAACTATGGCTACACCTTC. As protein: CASSPNSNYGYTF.

The chain has TRBV5-1 and TRBJ2-5, with a possible D match to TRBD2 (5 bases). The CDR3 length is 16 residues. Germline V lookup: CDR1 SGHRS, CDR2 YFSETQ. The V end was cut by 4 bases, the J end by 2 bases, with 18 bases between. CDR3 amino acids: CASSRSASLVQETQYF. The CDR3 coding sequence is TGCGCCAGCAGCAGGTCGGCTAGCTTAGTACAAGAGACCCAGTACTTC.

V and J are TRBV7-9 and TRBJ2-6; 12 bases match TRBD1. V was pared by 7 bases and J by 5 bases, with 12 bases of the junction left unmatched. The CDR3 runs 18 residues. Germline loops: CDR1 SEHNR, CDR2 FQNEAQ (reference sequence). CDR3 DNA sequence: TGTGCCAGCATCCCGGGACAGGGGGCGCTTCTTAGGGCCAACGTCCTGACTTTC. As protein: CASIPGQGALLRANVLTF.

V is TRBV12-3 or TRBV12-4 and J is TRBJ2-7; tentatively, D is TRBD1 (5 bases). V was trimmed by 6 bases and J by 5 bases, leaving 14 bases between them. This CDR3 is built from 13 residues. The CDR3 loop reads CASSLLVDNEQYF. CDR3 coding DNA: TGTGCCAGCAGCCTATTAGTGGACAACGAGCAGTACTTC.

This chain links TRBV4-1 with TRBJ2-3; 10 nucleotides match TRBD2. The germline V gene encodes CDR1 MGHRA and CDR2 YSYEKL. The CDR3 has 19 amino acids. The junction had 15 bases not matched to a gene; V was cut back by 2 bases and J by 4 bases. CDR3: CASSQSQPSGGFFPDTQYF. DNA of the CDR3: TGCGCCAGCAGCCAAAGTCAGCCTAGCGGGGGCTTTTTTCCAGATACGCAGTATTTT.

This clonotype has ten or more counts. The chain is built from TRBV10-3 and TRBJ2-7, with 8 bases identical to TRBD1. Trimming at V came to 10 bases and at J to 3 bases, leaving 11 bases not matched to a gene. The germline V gene has CDR1 ENHRY and CDR2 SYGVKD. The CDR3 contains 14 residues. The CDR3 DNA reads TGTGCCAGCACAGGGGGTGGCATTCGCTACGAGCAGTACTTC. This translates into CASTGGGIRYEQYF.

The chain combines TRBV7-2 with TRBJ2-4; D remains ambiguous. Germline assignment: CDR1 SGHTA and CDR2 FQGNSA. V lost 3 bases to trimming and J lost 3 bases, with 9 bases between them. This CDR3 is built from 14 residues. CDR3 sequence (DNA): TGTGCCAGCAGCTTGTCCGCATACAAAAACATTCAGTACTTC. Its protein product is CASSLSAYKNIQYF. Together with reference TRBV7-2 and TRBJ2-4, the CDR3 gives the full variable domain: GAGVSQSPSNKVTEKGKDVELRCDPISGHTALYWYRQSLGQGLEFLIYFQGNSAPDKSGLPSDRFSAERTGGSVSTLTIQRTQQEDSAVYLCASSLSAYKNIQYFGAGTRLSVL.

Notes on this clonotype: Germline and junction disagree at one end, which may indicate a read error. The chain carries TRBV7-2 and TRBJ2-5; D remains ambiguous. Germline CDR1 and CDR2: SGHTA and FQGNSA. CDR3 length: 15 residues. As DNA, the CDR3 is TGTGCCCGCAGCTTCCGGGCAGAGGCAGGTTATGAGCAGTACTTC. Protein: CARSFRAEAGYEQYF.

A few counts support this clonotype. The chain recombines TRBV7-2 with TRBJ2-3; 9 nucleotides align to TRBD1. CDR1 and CDR2 (germline): SGHTA, FQGNSA. This CDR3 is built from 14 residues. V lost 4 bases, J lost 8 bases, and 7 bases stayed unmatched. The CDR3: CASSSTGGRVTQYF. CDR3 nucleotides: TGTGCCAGCAGCTCAACAGGGGGCAGGGTTACGCAGTATTTT. The full variable domain, in which reference TRBV7-2 and TRBJ2-3 provide the parts outside the CDR3, is GAGVSQSPSNKVTEKGKDVELRCDPISGHTALYWYRQSLGQGLEFLIYFQGNSAPDKSGLPSDRFSAERTGGSVSTLTIQRTQQEDSAVYLCASSSTGGRVTQYFGPGTRLTVL.

The genes are TRBV29-1 and TRBJ1-4, with D perhaps matching TRBD1 (5 bases). The CDR3 length is 14 residues. The V end was cut by 5 bases, the J end by 0 bases, with 10 bases between. The germline CDR1 and CDR2 sequences are SQVTM and ANQGSEA. Here the CDR3 reads CSVSRAATNEKLFF. The CDR3 nucleotides are TGCAGCGTTAGCAGGGCGGCAACTAATGAAAAACTGTTTTTT.

The chain links TRBV9 to TRBJ1-5, with D possibly TRBD1 on 5 matching bases. The ends were cut back, 0 bases at V and 0 bases at J, with 16 bases in the middle. The CDR3 has 18 residues. Germline V gene data show CDR1 as SGDLS and CDR2 as YYNGEE. The CDR3 loop is CASSVAPPGPLSNQPQHF. The CDR3 nucleotides are TGTGCCAGCAGCGTAGCTCCGCCGGGACCCCTTAGCAATCAGCCCCAGCATTTT.

The chain combines TRBV20-1 with TRBJ2-3; D might be TRBD1 or TRBD2, each matching 5 bases. The CDR3 contains 13 residues. Germline CDR1 DFQATT, CDR2 SNEGSKA (reference sequence). The ends were cut back, 4 bases at V and 0 bases at J, with 8 bases in the middle. In DNA, the CDR3 is TGCAGTGCTATCCGGGACAGCACAGATACGCAGTATTTT. Translation: CSAIRDSTDTQYF.

The chain has TRBV29-1 and TRBJ2-1, with D possibly matching TRBD2 (6 bases). V dropped 7 bases and J dropped 8 bases, with 9 bases sitting between them. Germline CDR1 is SQVTM and CDR2 is ANQGSEA. The CDR3 is made up of 10 amino acids. CDR3 region: CSAGEDEQFF. Here the CDR3 DNA reads TGCAGCGCCGGGGAGGATGAGCAGTTCTTC.

V gene TRBV7-8 combines with J gene TRBJ2-1; 8 bases match TRBD1. Trimming removed 10 bases from V and 3 bases from J; junction bases left unmatched: 8. The V gene's germline CDR1 is SGHVS and CDR2 FQNEAQ. This CDR3 region has 14 residues. For the CDR3, the DNA is TGTGCCATTAATGACAGGGGAAACTACAATGAGCAGTTCTTC. Amino acid sequence: CAINDRGNYNEQFF.